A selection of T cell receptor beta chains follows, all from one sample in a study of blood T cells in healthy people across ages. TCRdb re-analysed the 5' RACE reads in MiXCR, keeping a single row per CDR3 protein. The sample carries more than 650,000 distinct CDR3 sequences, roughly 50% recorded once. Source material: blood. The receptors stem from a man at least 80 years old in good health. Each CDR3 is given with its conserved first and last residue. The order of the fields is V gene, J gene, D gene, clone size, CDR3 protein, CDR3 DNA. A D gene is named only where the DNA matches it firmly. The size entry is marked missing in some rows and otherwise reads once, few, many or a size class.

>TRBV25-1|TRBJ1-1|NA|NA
CASSDHGRTEAFF
TGTGCCAGCAGTGATCATGGGAGGACTGAAGCTTTCTTT
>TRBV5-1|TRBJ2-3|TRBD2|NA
CASSLARTSGDTDTQYF
TGCGCCAGCAGCTTGGCAAGGACTAGCGGGGACACAGATACGCAGTATTTT
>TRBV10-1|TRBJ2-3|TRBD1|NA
CASSEGTGVRGDAYF
TGCGCCAGCAGTGAAGGGACAGGGGTGCGGGGAGACGCGTATTTT
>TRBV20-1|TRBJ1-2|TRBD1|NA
CSALRGDYGYTF
TGCAGTGCCCTCAGGGGGGACTATGGCTACACCTTC
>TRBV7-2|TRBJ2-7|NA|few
CASSLTNEQYF
TGTGCCAGCAGCTTAACTAACGAGCAGTACTTC
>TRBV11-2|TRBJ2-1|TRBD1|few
CASSPVRGQKFF
TGTGCCAGCAGCCCCGTGAGGGGGCAGAAGTTCTTC
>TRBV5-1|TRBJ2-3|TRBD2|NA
CASTLGGTLRPDTQYF
TGCGCCAGCACCCTGGGGGGGACTCTCCGCCCTGATACGCAGTATTTT
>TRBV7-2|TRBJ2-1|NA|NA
CASSFVQLSYNEQFF
TGTGCCAGCAGCTTTGTTCAGCTCTCCTACAATGAGCAGTTCTTC
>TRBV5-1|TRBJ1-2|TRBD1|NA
CASSSGQGGVGNYGYTF
TGCGCCAGCAGCTCTGGACAGGGGGGCGTCGGGAACTATGGCTACACCTTC
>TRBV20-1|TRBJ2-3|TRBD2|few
CSARELRRLAGGPSLHRYAYF
TGCAGTGCTAGAGAACTTCGGCGACTAGCGGGAGGGCCGTCTCTCCACAGATACGCGTATTTT
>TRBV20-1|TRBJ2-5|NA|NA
CSAGTPVAATETQYF
TGCAGTGCCGGAACCCCGGTGGCGGCTACGGAGACCCAGTACTTC
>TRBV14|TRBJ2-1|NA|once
CASSHLGVWPNEQFF
TGTGCCAGCAGCCATCTCGGAGTCTGGCCCAATGAGCAGTTCTTC
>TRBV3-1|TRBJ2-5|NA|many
CASSQDSPGHETQYF
TGTGCCAGCAGCCAAGATAGCCCAGGGCATGAGACCCAGTACTTC
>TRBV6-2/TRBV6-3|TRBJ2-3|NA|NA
CASSTLGRAEHRDAYF
TGTGCCAGCAGTACCCTTGGTAGGGCGGAGCACAGAGACGCGTATTTT
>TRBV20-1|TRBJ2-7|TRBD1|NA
CSARDLRTGRYEQYF
TGCAGTGCTAGAGACCTTAGGACAGGGCGGTACGAGCAGTACTTC
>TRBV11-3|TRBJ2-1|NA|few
CASSFTRNVQFF
TGTGCCAGCAGCTTCACGAGGAATGTGCAGTTCTTC
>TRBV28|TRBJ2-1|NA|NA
CASSFTRNEQFF
TGTGCCAGCAGTTTCACCAGGAATGAGCAGTTCTTC
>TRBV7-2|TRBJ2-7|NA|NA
CASSLVMGAGYNEQYF
TGTGCCAGCAGCTTAGTCATGGGGGCGGGTTACAATGAGCAGTACTTC
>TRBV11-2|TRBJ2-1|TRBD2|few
CASSSLPSGRPYSSSYNEQFF
TGTGCCAGCAGCTCTCTGCCTAGCGGGAGGCCTTATTCAAGCTCCTACAATGAGCAGTTCTTC
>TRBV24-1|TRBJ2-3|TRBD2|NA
CATSDPGLAGVEGHTQYF
TGTGCCACCAGTGATCCCGGACTAGCGGGAGTTGAGGGGCATACGCAATATTTT
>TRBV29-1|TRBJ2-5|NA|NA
CSVEALGGLGAQYF
TGCAGCGTTGAAGCCCTTGGGGGATTGGGGGCCCAGTACTTC
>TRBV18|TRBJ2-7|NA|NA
CASSPGGLSSYEQYF
TGTGCCAGCTCACCAGGGGGTTTATCTAGCTACGAGCAGTACTTC
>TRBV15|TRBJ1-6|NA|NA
CATSRDPPGAGATLHF
TGTGCCACCAGCAGAGATCCACCGGGGGCCGGGGCCACCCTCCACTTT
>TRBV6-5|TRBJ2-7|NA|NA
CAGSYGGFGEQYF
TGTGCCGGCAGTTATGGAGGTTTCGGCGAGCAGTACTTC
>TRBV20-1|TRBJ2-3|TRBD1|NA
CSAREDRGVDRDAYF
TGCAGTGCTAGAGAAGACAGGGGGGTGGACAGAGACGCGTATTTT
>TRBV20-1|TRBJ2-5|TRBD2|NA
CSARDLASGRGDQETQYF
TGCAGTGCTAGAGATTTGGCTAGCGGGAGGGGGGACCAAGAGACCCAGTACTTC
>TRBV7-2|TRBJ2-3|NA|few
CASSLGPLSGEASSDTQYF
TGTGCCAGCAGCTTAGGGCCCCTTTCGGGGGAGGCCTCCTCAGATACGCAGTATTTT
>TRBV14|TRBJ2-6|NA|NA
CASSHDRTRSSGANVLTF
TGTGCCAGCAGCCACGATCGGACACGGAGCTCTGGGGCCAACGTCCTGACTTTC
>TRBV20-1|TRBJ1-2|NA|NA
CSAFSDNNYGYTF
TGCAGTGCTTTCTCGGACAACAACTATGGCTACACCTTC
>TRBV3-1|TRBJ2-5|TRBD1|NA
CASSQEIDRGRGETQYF
TGTGCCAGCAGCCAAGAAATCGACAGGGGAAGGGGAGAGACCCAGTACTTC
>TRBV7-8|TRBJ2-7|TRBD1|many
CASSSGQGSDEQYF
TGTGCCAGCAGCTCGGGACAGGGGAGCGACGAGCAGTACTTC
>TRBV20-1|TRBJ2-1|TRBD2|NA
CSARSSGLAGAGGDEQFF
TGCAGTGCTAGGAGTTCGGGGCTAGCGGGAGCCGGTGGGGATGAGCAGTTCTTC